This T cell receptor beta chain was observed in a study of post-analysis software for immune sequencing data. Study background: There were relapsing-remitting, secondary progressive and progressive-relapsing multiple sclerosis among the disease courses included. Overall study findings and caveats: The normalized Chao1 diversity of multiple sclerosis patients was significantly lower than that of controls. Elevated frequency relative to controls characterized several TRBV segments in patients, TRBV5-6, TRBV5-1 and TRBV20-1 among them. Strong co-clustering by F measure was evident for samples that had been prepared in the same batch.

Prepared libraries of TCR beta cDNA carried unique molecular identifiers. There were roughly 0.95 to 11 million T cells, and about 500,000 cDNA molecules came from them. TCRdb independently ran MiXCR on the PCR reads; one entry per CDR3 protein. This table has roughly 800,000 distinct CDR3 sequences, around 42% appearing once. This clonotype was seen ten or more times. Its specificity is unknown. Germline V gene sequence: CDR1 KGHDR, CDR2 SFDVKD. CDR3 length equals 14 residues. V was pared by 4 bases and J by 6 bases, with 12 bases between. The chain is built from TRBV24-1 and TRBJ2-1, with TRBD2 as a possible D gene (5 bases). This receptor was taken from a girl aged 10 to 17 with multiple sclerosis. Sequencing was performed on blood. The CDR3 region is CATSEKRRLNEQFF. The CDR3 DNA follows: TGTGCCACCAGTGAAAAGCGGCGGCTCAATGAGCAGTTCTTC.